The 10 T cell receptor beta chains below all came from one sample that was sequenced in a study of cytomegalovirus exposure and HLA in healthy donors (dated by TCRdb to between 2016 and 2019). Libraries were made using the immunoSEQ multiplex PCR assay. For the multiplex PCR, a mixture combining 60 forward primers for TCR Vbeta segments and 13 reverse primers for TCR Jbeta segments was used. TCRdb retrieved this table from immuneACCESS and kept in-frame rearrangements only. Not all clones are present; in checked studies, unresolved V genes account for under half, and no reason is known for the remainder. For this sample the table gives around 95,000 clones, of which approximately 82% were detected only once. In total, the top ten clones hold 3.7% of the sample. The sample consisted of PBMCs. Receptors were obtained from a female donor in good health and CMV-seropositive.

The CDR3 is CASSTGLANDYTQYF. In DNA form, the CDR3 reads TGTGCCAGCAGTACGGGACTAGCGAATGATTATACGCAGTATTTT. The chain uses TRBV6-6 and TRBJ2-3; TRBD2 agrees at 10 bases. Germline lookup yields CDR1 MNHNY and CDR2 SVGAGI (reference sequence). The CDR3 loop spans 15 amino acids. V was pared by 5 bases and J by 7 bases, with 9 bases of the junction left unmatched.

V gene TRBV19 combines with J gene TRBJ1-3; D perhaps matches TRBD1 (6 bases). Per germline, CDR1 LNHDA and CDR2 SQIVND (reference sequence). The CDR3 is 15 amino acids. Trimming left V 4 bases short and J 0 bases short, with 10 bases between. Here the CDR3 DNA reads TGTGCCAGTAGTACTGGACAGACCTCTGGAAACACCATATATTTT. It translates to CASSTGQTSGNTIYF.

This rearrangement joins TRBV19 to TRBJ2-5; possibly TRBD2 for D (5 bases). Deletions cut 3 bases from V and 5 bases from J, with 7 bases between. Germline CDR1 reads LNHDA; CDR2 reads SQIVND (reference sequence). The CDR3 covers 12 residues. As DNA, the CDR3 is TGTGCCAGTAGTATCGGGATGGAGACCCAGTACTTC. Translation gives CASSIGMETQYF.

The chain uses TRBV14 and TRBJ1-1, with TRBD1 matching over 7 bases. Germline assignment: CDR1 SGHDN and CDR2 FVKESK. With 0 bases clipped from V and 1 base from J, the junction kept 5 bases outside the gene matches. The CDR3 loop spans 16 amino acids. The CDR3 reads CASSQDTGQPNTEAFF. In DNA form, the CDR3 reads TGTGCCAGCAGCCAAGATACGGGACAGCCGAACACTGAAGCTTTCTTT.

The gene calls are TRBV29-1 and TRBJ2-5; D perhaps matches TRBD1 (6 bases). The CDR3 runs to 13 residues. V was cut by 5 bases and J by 5 bases, with 15 bases left in between. CDR1 and CDR2 from the germline V gene are SQVTM and ANQGSEA. The CDR3 DNA reads as TGCAGCGTTTTTTACAGGGCCCAGGAGACCCAGTACTTC. It is translated as CSVFYRAQETQYF.

The chain recombines TRBV18 with TRBJ2-7; 8 bases are shared with TRBD2. The germline V gene encodes CDR1 KGHSH and CDR2 LQKENI. Trimming cost V 3 bases and J 5 bases; bases outside gene matches: 3. This CDR3 spans 13 amino acids. For the CDR3, the DNA is TGTGCCAGCTCACCTAGCGGGATCGACGAGCAGTACTTC. Its translation is CASSPSGIDEQYF. Together with reference TRBV18 and TRBJ2-7, the CDR3 gives the full variable domain: NAGVMQNPRHLVRRRGQEARLRCSPMKGHSHVYWYRQLPEEGLKFMVYLQKENIIDESGMPKERFSAEFPKEGPSILRIQQVVRGDSAAYFCASSPSGIDEQYFGPGTRLTVT.

This chain connects TRBV9 to TRBJ1-1; maybe TRBD1 (5 bases). The germline V gene has CDR1 SGDLS and CDR2 YYNGEE. The CDR3 contains 17 residues. V was cut by 1 base and J by 4 bases, with 20 bases left in between. In DNA form, the CDR3 reads TGTGCCAGCAGCGTATTTAGCCCACAGGTCGGGGGCACTGAAGCTTTCTTT. Protein product: CASSVFSPQVGGTEAFF.

V and J are TRBV12-5 and TRBJ1-6; D remains unclear. The CDR3 extends over 16 amino acids. Per germline, CDR1 LGHNT and CDR2 FRNRAP. The germline V and J ends were trimmed by 0 bases and 7 bases, with 13 bases remaining between them. The chain's CDR3 is CASGLVRGFFNSPLHF. The CDR3 region has the DNA TGTGCTAGTGGTTTGGTACGGGGTTTTTTCAATTCACCCCTCCACTTT.

V and J are TRBV6-5 and TRBJ1-2; 10 bases are a match to TRBD1. Germline values: CDR1 MNHEY, CDR2 SVGAGI. J lost 8 bases, V lost 6 bases, and 6 bases had no gene match. CDR3 length: 13 amino acids. CDR3 bases: TGTGCCAGCAGCCGACAGGGGGCGGGAGGCTACACCTTC. Protein product: CASSRQGAGGYTF.

This chain uses TRBV19 with TRBJ1-1; TRBD1 agrees at 7 bases. From germline, CDR1 is LNHDA and CDR2 SQIVND (reference sequence). The CDR3 runs 14 residues. Trimming at V came to 7 bases and at J to 3 bases, leaving 8 bases not matched to a gene. The CDR3 loop reads CASTRGTGDTEAFF. The CDR3 nucleotides read TGTGCCAGTACCCGGGGAACAGGGGACACTGAAGCTTTCTTT.